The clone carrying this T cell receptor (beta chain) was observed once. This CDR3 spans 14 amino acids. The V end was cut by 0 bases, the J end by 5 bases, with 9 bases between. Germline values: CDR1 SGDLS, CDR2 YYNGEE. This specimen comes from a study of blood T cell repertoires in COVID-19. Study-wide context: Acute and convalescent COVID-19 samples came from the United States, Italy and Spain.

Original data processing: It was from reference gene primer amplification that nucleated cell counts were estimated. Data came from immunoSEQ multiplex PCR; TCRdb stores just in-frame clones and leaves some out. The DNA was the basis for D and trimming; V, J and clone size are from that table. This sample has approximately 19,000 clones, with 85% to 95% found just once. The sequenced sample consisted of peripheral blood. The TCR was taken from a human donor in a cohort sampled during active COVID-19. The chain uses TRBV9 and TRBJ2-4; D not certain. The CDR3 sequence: CASSVGSMENIQYF. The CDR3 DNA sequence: TGTGCCAGCAGCGTAGGTAGCATGGAAAACATTCAGTACTTC.